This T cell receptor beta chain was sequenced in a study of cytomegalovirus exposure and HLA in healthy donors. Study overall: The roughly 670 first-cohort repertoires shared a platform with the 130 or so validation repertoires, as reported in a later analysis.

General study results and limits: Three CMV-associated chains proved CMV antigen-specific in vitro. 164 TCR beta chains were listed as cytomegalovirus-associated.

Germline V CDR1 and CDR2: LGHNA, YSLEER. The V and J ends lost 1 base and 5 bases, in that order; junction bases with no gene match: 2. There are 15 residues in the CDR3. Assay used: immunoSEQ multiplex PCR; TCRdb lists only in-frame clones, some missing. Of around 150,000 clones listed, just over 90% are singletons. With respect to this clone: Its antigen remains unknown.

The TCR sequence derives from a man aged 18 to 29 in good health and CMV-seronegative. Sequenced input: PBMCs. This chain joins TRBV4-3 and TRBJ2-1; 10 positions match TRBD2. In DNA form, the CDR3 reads TGCGCCAGCAGCCAAGTAACTAGCGGGAACAATGAGCAGTTCTTC. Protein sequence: CASSQVTSGNNEQFF.